What follows is one TCR beta chain and its context. Trimming shortened V by 4 bases and J by 1 base, and 16 bases separated the two germline ends. CDR1 SQVTM and CDR2 ANQGSEA come from the germline V gene. The CDR3 covers 15 residues. The authors ran a second PCR of about 6 to 11 cycles using a sample-barcoded 5' primer and a J-beta primer mix. TCRdb reprocessed the 5' RACE reads with MiXCR, giving one entry per CDR3 protein. The repertoire includes 950,000 to 1,200,000 distinct CDR3 sequences, 35% to 40% of them detected once, and 13% sits in the top ten. The data belong to a study of blood T cells in healthy people across ages. Russia was home to the donors, healthy Caucasian individuals aged about 6 to 90.

This chain connects TRBV29-1 to TRBJ1-1, with D possibly TRBD1 on 5 matching bases. The material sequenced was blood. This sequence originates from a man younger than 30 in good health. The DNA for the CDR3 is TGCAGCGTTGCATCTGCGGGACTGAAGAACACTGAAGCTTTCTTT. It encodes CSVASAGLKNTEAFF. Together with reference TRBV29-1 and TRBJ1-1, the CDR3 gives the full variable domain: SAVISQKPSRDICQRGTSLTIQCQVDSQVTMMFWYRQQPGQSLTLIATANQGSEATYESGFVIDKFPISRPNLTFSTLTVSNMSPEDSSIYLCSVASAGLKNTEAFFGQGTRLTVV.